This passage covers 11 T cell receptor beta chains from one sample sequenced in a study of T-cell reconstitution after alpha-beta-depleted transplantation in children. Unique molecular identifiers were incorporated into the prepared TCRbeta library. Via MiXCR, TCRdb re-called the PCR reads, giving one row per CDR3 protein. This sample yields hundreds of thousands of distinct CDR3 sequences, of which 20% to 30% are seen a single time; roughly 5% belongs to the top ten. The source was PBMCs, mostly from graft donor cells, collected 360 days after TCRalphabeta/CD19-depleted stem cell transplant. These receptors were obtained from a female patient aged 2-9 years who had a stem cell transplant for congenital amegakaryocytic thrombocytopenia, so the T cells may come from the graft donor.

The sample holds a few counts of this clonotype. This sequence joins TRBV7-9 and TRBJ2-3; 8 bases agree with TRBD1. The CDR3 runs to 15 residues. V gave up 6 bases and J gave up 2 bases; unmatched junction bases: 7. The germline gives CDR1 SEHNR, CDR2 FQNEAQ (reference sequence). This CDR3 is CASSPGTGFTDTQYF. The CDR3 nucleotides are TGTGCCAGCAGTCCTGGGACAGGCTTCACAGATACGCAGTATTTT.

The V gene is TRBV7-2, the J gene TRBJ2-2; 7 nucleotides agree with TRBD2. Germline V gene data show CDR1 as SGHTA and CDR2 as FQGNSA. The CDR3 sequence is 14 residues long. Trimming at V came to 6 bases and at J to 5 bases, leaving 6 bases not matched to a gene. The CDR3 is CASRITGGTGELFF. The CDR3, as DNA: TGTGCCAGCAGGATAACGGGGGGAACCGGGGAGCTGTTTTTT.

The V call is TRBV13, the J call TRBJ2-7; D unresolved. Germline V CDR1 and CDR2: PRHDT, FYEKMQ (reference sequence). Trimming pared 5 bases from V and 2 bases from J, leaving 22 bases between. The length of the CDR3 is 17 residues. This chain's CDR3 is CASSPSKDPPLPYEQYF. The CDR3 DNA follows: TGTGCCAGCAGCCCCAGCAAGGACCCACCACTGCCCTACGAGCAGTACTTC. The variable domain in full, completed from reference TRBV13 and TRBJ2-7, reads AAGVIQSPRHLIKEKRETATLKCYPIPRHDTVYWYQQGPGQDPQFLISFYEKMQSDKGSIPDRFSAQQFSDYHSELNMSSLELGDSALYFCASSPSKDPPLPYEQYFGPGTRLTVT.

This clonotype has only a few counts. The chain couples TRBV20-1 to TRBJ2-1, with D possibly matching TRBD2 (6 bases). This CDR3 has 14 amino acids. The germline V and J ends were trimmed by 2 bases and 0 bases, with 8 bases remaining between them. In germline, CDR1 is DFQATT, CDR2 SNEGSKA (reference sequence). The CDR3 reads CSARFGSSYNEQFF. Here the CDR3 DNA reads TGCAGTGCTAGATTCGGGAGCTCCTACAATGAGCAGTTCTTC.

This clonotype turned up a few times. The J gene is TRBJ1-1, the V gene TRBV28; the match to TRBD1 covers 10 bases. The germline V gene has CDR1 MDHEN and CDR2 SYDVKM. The J segment lost 6 bases and the V segment lost 10 bases, leaving 11 bases of the junction unmatched. This CDR3 is built from 14 residues. The CDR3 loop reads CAIKPGQGFSEAFF. The CDR3 bases are TGTGCCATCAAACCGGGACAGGGGTTCTCTGAAGCTTTCTTT.

The rearrangement uses TRBV3-1 and TRBJ1-2; D is ambiguous. This CDR3 is 13 amino acids long. Germline V gives CDR1 LGHDT, CDR2 YNNKEL (reference sequence). The V end lost 4 bases, the J end lost 11 bases, and 17 bases lay between the germline ends. CDR3 sequence reads: CASSLTDWNQYTF. The CDR3 DNA sequence: TGTGCCAGCAGCCTAACGGACTGGAATCAATACACCTTC.

In its sample, this clonotype was seen a few times. The V gene is TRBV7-2, the J gene TRBJ2-1; 15 nucleotides line up with TRBD2. The CDR3 extends over 16 amino acids. The trim removed 3 bases at V and 10 bases at J, leaving 7 bases unmatched. Germline-derived CDR1 and CDR2 are SGHTA and FQGNSA. For the CDR3, the DNA is TGTGCCAGCAGCTTGGAGGGACTAGCGGGAGGCGGCGAGCAGTTCTTC. This gives the protein CASSLEGLAGGGEQFF.

The table lists this clonotype with a few counts. The V and J genes are TRBV12-3 or TRBV12-4 and TRBJ2-1, with 10 bases matching TRBD2. Germline trimming cut 6 bases from V and 10 bases from J; bases unmatched to any gene: 15. The CDR3 has 16 amino acids. This CDR3 is CASRSFGSGRPREQFF. CDR3 bases: TGTGCCAGCAGGTCCTTCGGTAGCGGGAGGCCCAGGGAGCAGTTCTTC.

The rearrangement links TRBV24-1 to TRBJ1-5, with D possibly matching TRBD1 (5 bases). Germline assignment: CDR1 KGHDR and CDR2 SFDVKD. CDR3 size: 14 residues. Trimming cost V 9 bases and J 4 bases, with 15 bases left between them. CDR3 sequence (DNA): TGTGCCACCTCCCCGGCTGGACAAAATCAGCCCCAGCATTTT. This sequence encodes CATSPAGQNQPQHF.

The rearrangement links TRBV4-1 to TRBJ2-2; unclear D gene. Between the trimmed V and J ends, which lost 1 base and 5 bases, there was a span of 8 bases. CDR1 and CDR2 (germline): MGHRA, YSYEKL. The CDR3 runs to 14 residues. The CDR3 protein is CASSQVIRTGELFF. The DNA of the CDR3 is TGCGCCAGCAGCCAAGTTATTAGGACCGGGGAGCTGTTTTTT.

The rearrangement links TRBV5-8 to TRBJ1-3, with D hard to call. Germline assignment: CDR1 SGHTS and CDR2 YDEGEE. This CDR3 comprises 16 residues. Between the trimmed V and J ends, which lost 4 bases and 4 bases, there was a span of 18 bases. CDR3 protein: CASSPLAGSNGNTIYF. CDR3 nucleotides: TGTGCCAGCAGCCCTCTCGCAGGCTCCAACGGAAACACCATATATTTT.